Listed below are T cell receptor beta chains from one sample, sequenced in a study of neoadjuvant anti-PD-1 for oral cavity cancer. Clones were sequenced by immunoSEQ multiplex PCR, and TCRdb holds only the in-frame ones, with some missing. The repertoire holds about 12,000 clones, over 65% seen once, with about 2.4% in the top ten. The source material was PBMCs, sampled before nivolumab (anti-PD-1) treatment. The receptors were sampled from a person aged 40 to 85 with oral cavity squamous cell carcinoma. Both conserved end residues are part of each CDR3. A D gene is named only where the DNA matches it firmly. Rows give clone size only sometimes, using once, few, many, or a class for an expanded clone.

clone_size,v_call,j_call,d_call,cdr3_nt,cdr3_aa
NA,TRBV5-4,TRBJ1-6,NA,TGTGCCAGCAGCTTGGGGGGAAAGGCCCTCCACTTT,CASSLGGKALHF
NA,TRBV5-4,TRBJ2-7,TRBD2,TGTGCCAGCAGATCCCAGCGGGAGGCTACCTACGAGCAGTACTTC,CASRSQREATYEQYF
NA,TRBV19,TRBJ2-3,NA,TGTGCCAGTAGTCCGTCTTGGACTGGCGGTAGGGATACGCAGTATTTT,CASSPSWTGGRDTQYF
NA,TRBV5-1,TRBJ2-6,NA,TGCGCCAGCAGCCACCGGACAGCCAGCGTCTCTGGGGCCAACGTCCTGACTTTC,CASSHRTASVSGANVLTF
NA,TRBV11-2,TRBJ2-1,TRBD2,TGTGCCAGCAGCTTATCTTGGCGGGAGGGCCCCTACAATGAGCAGTTCTTC,CASSLSWREGPYNEQFF
NA,TRBV19,TRBJ1-1,NA,TGTGCCAGTAGCAGGGTAAGCACTGAAGCTTTCTTT,CASSRVSTEAFF
NA,TRBV11-2,TRBJ1-1,NA,TGTGCCAGCAGCTTAGTGGTGGGGTCAGGGCGCACTGAAGCTTTCTTT,CASSLVVGSGRTEAFF
NA,TRBV19,TRBJ2-1,NA,TGTGCCTCGGGGTCAGTCTACAATGAGCAGTTCTTC,CASGSVYNEQFF
NA,TRBV13,TRBJ1-2,NA,TGTGCCAGCAGCTCCGGGAGGGCTAACTATGGCTACACCTTC,CASSSGRANYGYTF
NA,TRBV29-1,TRBJ2-1,NA,TGCAGCGTTGAACTTCCCAGCGCAGGGTCATACAATGAGCAGTTCTTC,CSVELPSAGSYNEQFF
once,TRBV2,TRBJ1-6,NA,TGTGCCAGCAGTGTTAGGGAGGTAGCATCTAATTCACCCCTCCACTTT,CASSVREVASNSPLHF
NA,TRBV5-6,TRBJ2-7,NA,TGTGCCAGCAGCTTGAACATAGGACAGCTCGCCTACGAGCAGTACTTC,CASSLNIGQLAYEQYF
once,TRBV6-1,TRBJ2-3,NA,TGTGCCAGCTCGAAAGAGGTCAGGGTAGATACGCAGTATTTT,CASSKEVRVDTQYF
NA,TRBV9,TRBJ1-2,NA,TGTGCCAGCAGCATCATCCACAGGGTCGGCGGCTATGGCTACACCTTC,CASSIIHRVGGYGYTF
NA,TRBV19,TRBJ1-1,NA,TGTGCCAGTAGCCTCAAAGGGCTCATGAACACTGAAGCTTTCTTT,CASSLKGLMNTEAFF
NA,TRBV6-1,TRBJ1-5,NA,TGTGCCAGCAGTGAAATTGGGCTTGGCAATCAGCCCCAGCATTTT,CASSEIGLGNQPQHF
NA,TRBV9,TRBJ2-2,NA,TGTGCCAGCAGCGTATGGGGAGGCAGGACCTCCGCGAACACCGGGGAGCTGTTTTTT,CASSVWGGRTSANTGELFF
NA,TRBV28,TRBJ1-2,TRBD1,TGTGCCAGCAGTTTGGAGGACAGGCGAGGCTACACCTTC,CASSLEDRRGYTF
few,TRBV18,TRBJ1-5,NA,TGTGCCAGCTCACCATTTGGCGGACATCAGCCCCAGCATTTT,CASSPFGGHQPQHF
once,TRBV15,TRBJ1-1,TRBD1,TGTGCCACCAGCAGAAGGACAGGGGATTCTGAAGCTTTCTTT,CATSRRTGDSEAFF
once,TRBV11-3,TRBJ2-4,TRBD1,TGTGCCAGCAGCCCAGGGGGTCGGAAGGCCAAAAACATTCAGTACTTC,CASSPGGRKAKNIQYF
NA,TRBV5-6,TRBJ1-2,TRBD1,TGTGCCAGCAGCTTATTACGGGACAGGGGAGACTATGGCTACACCTTC,CASSLLRDRGDYGYTF
NA,TRBV9,TRBJ2-6,NA,TGTGCCAGCAGCACCCATTTGGGTGGGGCCAACGTCCTGACTTTC,CASSTHLGGANVLTF
few,TRBV7-3,TRBJ2-1,TRBD2,TGTGCCAGCAGCTCCCGGACTAGCGGGAGGGGGAATGAGCAGTTCTTC,CASSSRTSGRGNEQFF
once,TRBV4-1,TRBJ1-6,NA,TGCGCCAGCAGCCACCTCACCGGGAGGAATTCACCCCTCCACTTT,CASSHLTGRNSPLHF
NA,TRBV7-2,TRBJ1-2,NA,TGTGCCAGCAGCCCCCGGACGGAATATGGCTACACCTTC,CASSPRTEYGYTF
few,TRBV21-1,TRBJ2-1,NA,TGTGCCAGCAGCAGTAGCGGGAGGGCCGGCGAGCAGTTCTTC,CASSSSGRAGEQFF
NA,TRBV6-5,TRBJ1-5,NA,TGTGCCAGCAGTGGGGGGGGGCTTGATCAGCCCCAGCATTTT,CASSGGGLDQPQHF
once,TRBV19,TRBJ1-5,NA,TGTGCCAGTAGTGTTCAAATCAATCAGCCCCAGCATTTT,CASSVQINQPQHF
NA,TRBV14,TRBJ1-5,NA,TGTGCCAGCAGCCAATGGGGGAATCAGCCCCAGCATTTT,CASSQWGNQPQHF
NA,TRBV6-5,TRBJ2-7,NA,TGTGCCAGCACCCGAGCGGCCCTAACCCACGAGCAGTACTTC,CASTRAALTHEQYF
NA,TRBV9,TRBJ1-1,NA,TGTGCCAGCAGCGTAGACCAGGGGTTCCCAGCTTTCTTT,CASSVDQGFPAFF
few,TRBV4-1,TRBJ2-7,TRBD2,TGCGCCAGCAGCCCAGAACTAGCGGGAGCCTACGAGCAGTACTTC,CASSPELAGAYEQYF
NA,TRBV7-8,TRBJ2-6,NA,TGTGCCAGCAGCTTCCGGGACTTCTTGGGTGGGGCCAACGTCCTGACTTTC,CASSFRDFLGGANVLTF
NA,TRBV27,TRBJ1-2,NA,TGTGCCAGCAGCCCCAAGGCTAACTATGGCTACACCTTC,CASSPKANYGYTF
few,TRBV7-9,TRBJ1-2,NA,TGTGCCAGCAGCTTAGGGGGATCGGGTGGCTACACCTTC,CASSLGGSGGYTF
NA,TRBV27,TRBJ1-1,NA,TGTGCCAGCCGCCCTAGGATGGGGAGCACTGAAGCTTTCTTT,CASRPRMGSTEAFF
NA,TRBV18,TRBJ2-1,NA,TGTGCCAGCTCACCGAAAGATGAGCAGTTCTTC,CASSPKDEQFF
NA,TRBV6-5,TRBJ2-7,NA,TGTGCCAGCGGGACTCCCCCGGGACAGAGCTACGAGCAGTACTTC,CASGTPPGQSYEQYF
NA,TRBV6-4,TRBJ1-2,NA,TGTGCCAGCAGTGACCGGACGTCCTCGGGGGGCTATGGCTACACCTTC,CASSDRTSSGGYGYTF
NA,TRBV27,TRBJ1-1,NA,TGTGCCAGCAGTTTTCGAGGGTCTGAAGCTTTCTTT,CASSFRGSEAFF
NA,TRBV7-6,TRBJ2-3,NA,TGTGCCAGCAGCCGGTTAACCACAGATACGCAGTATTTT,CASSRLTTDTQYF
NA,TRBV7-2,TRBJ2-1,NA,TGTGCCAGCAGCCCCGACTACCTACAGAGAAATGAGCAGTTCTTC,CASSPDYLQRNEQFF
once,TRBV13,TRBJ1-1,NA,TGTGCCAGCAGCCTTTGGAACACTGAAGCTTTCTTT,CASSLWNTEAFF
NA,TRBV11-2,TRBJ2-1,TRBD1,TGTGCCAGCAGCTTAAGGCAGGGGGCAGGGAATGAGCAGTTCTTC,CASSLRQGAGNEQFF
few,TRBV19,TRBJ1-2,TRBD1,TGTGCCAGTAGTACTGGACAGGGGTTCATCCATGGCTACACCTTC,CASSTGQGFIHGYTF
NA,TRBV9,TRBJ1-1,NA,TGTGCCAGCAGCGTAGTAGGTAGGGGCACTGAAGCTTTCTTT,CASSVVGRGTEAFF
NA,TRBV5-4,TRBJ2-3,NA,TGTGCCAGCAGCCGGACAGCCAGCACAGATACGCAGTATTTT,CASSRTASTDTQYF
NA,TRBV9,TRBJ1-5,NA,TGTGCCAGCAGCGTAGATTCGGGTCAGCCCCAGCATTTT,CASSVDSGQPQHF
NA,TRBV7-2,TRBJ1-2,NA,TGTGCCAGCAGCTTAGGAGGAGGGACCTATGGTGGCTACACCTTC,CASSLGGGTYGGYTF
few,TRBV14,TRBJ2-2,NA,TGTGCCAGCAGGGGACCGGTCTCCACCGGGGAGCTGTTTTTT,CASRGPVSTGELFF
NA,TRBV5-1,TRBJ2-1,TRBD2,TGCGCCAGCAGACAGGGACTAGCGGAATTCAATGAGCAGTTCTTC,CASRQGLAEFNEQFF
NA,TRBV2,TRBJ2-1,NA,TGTGCCAGCAGGGGCGCCGCTAATGAGCAGTTCTTC,CASRGAANEQFF
once,TRBV2,TRBJ2-7,TRBD2,TGTGCCAGCAGGGCGGGACTAGCGGGAGGGCACTACGAGCAGTACTTC,CASRAGLAGGHYEQYF
NA,TRBV4-2,TRBJ1-4,TRBD1,TGTGCCAGCAGCCCCACCGGACAGGGGACTAATGAAAAACTGTTTTTT,CASSPTGQGTNEKLFF
few,TRBV6-1,TRBJ2-1,TRBD2,TGTGCCAGCAGGGAGATAGCGGGTCTGTGGGATGAGCAGTTCTTC,CASREIAGLWDEQFF